These T cell receptor beta chains were read from a single sample in a study of vaccination and CD4 T cells after COVID-19. These receptors' antigens are unknown. TCRdb independently ran MiXCR on the PCR reads; one entry per CDR3 protein. Seen here are 20,000 to 25,000 distinct CDR3 sequences, approximately 61% observed once, and the top ten hold 3% to 4%. The sequenced material came from CD4+ T cells from blood, cultured in vitro. The receptor source for this set is a human donor who had recovered from COVID-19. Each CDR3 is given without its conserved first and last residue. The order of the fields is CDR3 length, V gene, CDR3 protein.

11,TRBV24-1,ATGTGATGELF
12,TRBV24-1,ATSGRGGDYGYT
13,TRBV28,ASRTSGGTQETQY
12,TRBV21-1,ASVTGPTQETQY
12,TRBV7-2,ASSLGRENTEAF
11,TRBV2,ASSDMSNQPQH
13,TRBV7-2,ASSLTHSTGNTIY
13,TRBV3-1,ASGQGRAYNSPLH
13,TRBV7-8,ASSLGDYGSTEAF
11,TRBV30,AWMTGADSPLH
12,TRBV18,ASSRNRDGETQY
11,TRBV20-1,SARDTGKPEQY
14,TRBV7-2,ASSYPSGGAGETQY
14,TRBV19,ASSIDWTRNGYGYT
12,TRBV7-2,ASSSRQYTDTQY
12,TRBV7-3,ASSPGGAGDTQY
11,TRBV25-1,ASSGGGTYEQY
12,TRBV4-3,ASSQGGGSYGYT
13,TRBV19,ASSQYSYSNQPQH
13,TRBV7-2,ASSLATGTGSTQY
14,TRBV20-1,SARETGGVRNQPQH
14,TRBV6-2/TRBV6-3,ASSYLGGANTGELF
13,TRBV10-3,AISEPSVFGYGYT
10,TRBV6-1,ASVGQATEAF
10,TRBV12-5,ASGQVSDTQY
14,TRBV24-1,ATSDRRGANTGELF
12,TRBV6-1,ASSAAGGYQPQH
13,TRBV6-1,ASTYERTGKLGYT
13,TRBV7-8,ASSLASGGYQPQH
13,TRBV5-3,ASSRPDSPNYGYT
11,TRBV6-5,ASSFSWTQPQH
9,TRBV6-2/TRBV6-3,ASRNSYEQY
14,TRBV7-2,ASSLFQTANTGELF
11,TRBV6-1,ASGPGLHYGYT
12,TRBV30,AWSVVGWNSPLH
13,TRBV20-1,SARDRLAGQDTQY
13,TRBV6-1,ASSGPGVSSYEQY
11,TRBV10-3,AISGGYGETQY
16,TRBV9,ASSVGGSGPSFYNEQF
11,TRBV7-2,ASSPEVDQPQH
13,TRBV7-2,ASNKGLATNEKLF
13,TRBV28,ASSLSGGAVQPQH
11,TRBV20-1,SARDTGKDEQF
13,TRBV7-2,ASSLGGTGNQPQH
13,TRBV19,ASSIGGSGLLEQY